Following are 17 T cell receptor beta chains from one sample sequenced in a study of PD-1 blockade in classical Hodgkin lymphoma. Specified time point: newly diagnosed, previously untreated cHL patient sample. Researchers used magnetic negative selection to pull out pure CD4+ T cells from thawed PBMCs. Measured with immunoSEQ multiplex PCR; TCRdb has only the in-frame clones, and not every one. The top ten clones hold about 0.22% of a sample with nearly 35,000 clones, roughly 90% of them seen once. Input material: CD4+ T cells from blood. These receptors all come from a human donor with classical Hodgkin lymphoma.

The chain couples TRBV19 to TRBJ1-5, with D maybe TRBD1 (5 bases). Trimming took 4 bases from V and 0 from J, leaving 10 bases between them. Germline loops: CDR1 LNHDA, CDR2 SQIVND (reference sequence). The CDR3 runs 15 residues. CDR3 sequence (DNA): TGTGCCAGTAGTAATGGCGGGGGTAGCAATCAGCCCCAGCATTTT. This encodes CASSNGGGSNQPQHF.

Only a few counts were recorded for this clone. The chain combines TRBV15 with TRBJ1-6; 7 bases align to TRBD1. The CDR3 is 16 amino acids. After removal of 1 base from V and 7 bases from J, the junction contained 7 bases not matched to a gene. Germline V lookup: CDR1 LNHNV, CDR2 YYDKDF (reference sequence). The CDR3 region is CATSRAPGTVNSPLHF. The CDR3 region has the DNA TGTGCCACCAGCAGAGCCCCTGGGACAGTGAATTCACCCCTCCACTTT.

The chain is built from TRBV2 and TRBJ2-7; D is ambiguous. The CDR3 length is 11 residues. The germline gives CDR1 SNHLY, CDR2 FYNNEI. Trimming stripped 6 bases from V and 2 bases from J, with 5 bases between. The CDR3 region is CASRATYEQYF. The CDR3 DNA sequence: TGTGCCAGCAGGGCAACCTACGAGCAGTACTTC.

The chain links TRBV7-7 to TRBJ1-1, with 9 bases that match TRBD1. Germline CDR1 and CDR2: SSHAT and FNYEAQ (reference sequence). Trimming took 7 bases from V and 11 from J; bases not matched to a gene: 17. The CDR3 spans 15 residues. Written as DNA, the CDR3 is TGTGCCAGCACCCCATTGACAGGGGGACGGGTCGGCGCTTTCTTT. This gives the protein CASTPLTGGRVGAFF.

The chain recombines TRBV4-1 with TRBJ2-7, with TRBD2 identical over 10 bases. This CDR3 is built from 18 residues. Germline-derived CDR1 and CDR2 are MGHRA and YSYEKL. The ends lost 1 base at V and 5 bases at J; junction bases unmatched: 14. The CDR3 reads CASSQASGSFKRQNEQYF. The CDR3, as DNA: TGCGCCAGCAGCCAAGCTAGCGGGAGTTTCAAGCGTCAGAACGAGCAGTACTTC.

This chain connects TRBV19 to TRBJ2-1; 7 bases are a match to TRBD1. Unmatched junction bases numbered 13, after V lost 10 bases and J lost 4 bases. This CDR3 region has 15 residues. Germline CDR1 and CDR2: LNHDA and SQIVND (reference sequence). This chain's CDR3 is CATITLQGLYNEQFF. The CDR3 DNA sequence: TGTGCCACCATTACCTTACAGGGGTTATACAATGAGCAGTTCTTC.

J is TRBJ2-3 and V is TRBV6-5, with TRBD1 identical over 9 bases. The CDR3 runs to 14 residues. Germline V lookup: CDR1 MNHEY, CDR2 SVGAGI. With V trimmed by 8 bases and J by 4 bases, 7 bases remained unmatched. The CDR3, as DNA: TGTGCCAGCGAAGGGACAGGGAGGGCAGATACGCAGTATTTT. This sequence encodes CASEGTGRADTQYF.

The chain links TRBV5-1 to TRBJ1-3; 8 positions agree with TRBD1. V lost 2 bases, J lost 4 bases, and 2 bases stayed unmatched. This CDR3 spans 14 amino acids. Per germline, CDR1 SGHRS and CDR2 YFSETQ. Here the CDR3 DNA reads TGCGCCAGCAGCTTTACAGGGGGAGGAAACACCATATATTTT. It is translated as CASSFTGGGNTIYF.

This chain connects TRBV7-6 to TRBJ1-6; weak D call: TRBD1 (5 bases). Trimming took off 2 bases at V and 1 base at J, with 9 bases between the two ends. From germline, CDR1 is SGHVS and CDR2 FNYEAQ. The CDR3 loop spans 16 amino acids. The CDR3 DNA is TGTGCCAGCAGCTTAATCGGGGGGTCCTATAATTCACCCCTCCACTTT. Its protein product is CASSLIGGSYNSPLHF.

The rearrangement uses TRBV7-9 and TRBJ1-1; no firm D call. The germline V gene encodes CDR1 SEHNR and CDR2 FQNEAQ (reference sequence). This CDR3 has 12 residues. V dropped 1 base and J dropped 3 bases, with 3 bases sitting between them. Here the CDR3 reads CASSLGYTEAFF. As DNA, the CDR3 is TGTGCCAGCAGCTTAGGGTACACTGAAGCTTTCTTT. The whole variable domain, remainder taken from reference TRBV7-9 and TRBJ1-1, is DTGVSQNPRHKITKRGQNVTFRCDPISEHNRLYWYRQTLGQGPEFLTYFQNEAQLEKSRLLSDRFSAERPKGSFSTLEIQRTEQGDSAMYLCASSLGYTEAFFGQGTRLTVV.

The rearrangement links TRBV18 to TRBJ1-1, with D unresolved. Germline V lookup: CDR1 KGHSH, CDR2 LQKENI. Trimming cost V 3 bases and J 3 bases, with 8 bases left between them. The CDR3 length is 13 residues. CDR3 sequence (DNA): TGTGCCAGCTCACCCTCGTGGGACACTGAAGCTTTCTTT. Translated, it gives CASSPSWDTEAFF.

The V call is TRBV7-2, the J call TRBJ2-7; 7 bases map to TRBD2. Germline V CDR1 and CDR2: SGHTA, FQGNSA. J was trimmed by 6 bases and V by 9 bases; bases with no gene match: 17. The CDR3 contains 15 residues. DNA for the CDR3: TGTGCCAGGCCCCCGGGTGGGGGGGGTACGCGCGAGCAGTACTTC. This sequence encodes CARPPGGGGTREQYF.

V is TRBV9 and J is TRBJ2-3, with a possible D match to TRBD2 (7 bases). V was trimmed by 1 base and J by 6 bases, leaving 18 bases between them. CDR1 is SGDLS and CDR2 is YYNGEE in the germline V gene. This CDR3 contains 16 residues. Here the CDR3 reads CASSVSPVGGLDTQYF. CDR3 in DNA: TGTGCCAGCAGCGTAAGTCCAGTGGGGGGGCTGGATACGCAGTATTTT.

The V and J genes are TRBV29-1 and TRBJ1-4; 8 positions match TRBD1. The V gene's germline CDR1 is SQVTM and CDR2 ANQGSEA. This CDR3 contains 12 residues. Trimming cost V 7 bases and J 8 bases; bases outside gene matches: 6. The chain's CDR3 is CSARGLREKLFF. The CDR3 nucleotides read TGCAGCGCCAGGGGGCTTCGGGAAAAACTGTTTTTT.

The chain recombines TRBV9 with TRBJ1-2, with D unresolved. Germline CDR1 and CDR2: SGDLS and YYNGEE. The CDR3 consists of 14 residues. The germline V and J ends were trimmed by 3 bases and 0 bases, with 9 bases remaining between them. The CDR3 is CASSAVGSNYGYTF. CDR3 DNA sequence: TGTGCCAGCAGCGCCGTCGGGTCTAACTATGGCTACACCTTC.

The chain couples TRBV5-1 to TRBJ1-4, with TRBD1 identical over 7 bases. The CDR3 is 15 amino acids. CDR1 is SGHRS and CDR2 is YFSETQ in the germline V gene. J was trimmed by 0 bases and V by 5 bases; bases with no gene match: 4. CDR3 nucleotide sequence: TGCGCCAGCAGACCAACAGGGGCAACTAATGAAAAACTGTTTTTT. Protein product: CASRPTGATNEKLFF.

The rearrangement links TRBV29-1 to TRBJ1-3; no reliable D call. CDR1 is SQVTM and CDR2 is ANQGSEA in the germline V gene. CDR3 size: 12 residues. The V end was cut by 5 bases, the J end by 0 bases, with 5 bases between. The CDR3 sequence is CSVSISGNTIYF. The DNA for the CDR3 is TGCAGCGTTAGTATCTCTGGAAACACCATATATTTT.